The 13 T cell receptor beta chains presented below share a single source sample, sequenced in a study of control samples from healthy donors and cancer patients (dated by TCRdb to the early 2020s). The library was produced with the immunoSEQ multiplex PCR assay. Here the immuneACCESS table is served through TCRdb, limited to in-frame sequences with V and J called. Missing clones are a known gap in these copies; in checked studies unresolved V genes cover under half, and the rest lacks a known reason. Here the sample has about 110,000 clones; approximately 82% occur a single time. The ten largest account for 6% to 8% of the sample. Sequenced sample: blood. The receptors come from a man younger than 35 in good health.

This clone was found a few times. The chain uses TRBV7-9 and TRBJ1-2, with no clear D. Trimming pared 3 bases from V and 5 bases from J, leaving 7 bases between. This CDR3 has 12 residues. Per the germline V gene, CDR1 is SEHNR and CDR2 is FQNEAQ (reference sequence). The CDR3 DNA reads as TGTGCCAGCAGCTTGATGGCTTATGGCTACACCTTC. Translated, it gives CASSLMAYGYTF.

CDR3 sequence reads: CASSTGTPVGEQYV. Here the CDR3 DNA reads TGTGCCAGCAGTACCGGGACTCCCGTGGGCGAGCAGTACGTC. The chain uses TRBV6-6 and TRBJ2-7; TRBD2 is a possible D gene (6 bases). The ends were cut back, 5 bases at V and 6 bases at J, with 17 bases in the middle. Germline assignment: CDR1 MNHNY and CDR2 SVGAGI (reference sequence). The CDR3 contains 14 residues.

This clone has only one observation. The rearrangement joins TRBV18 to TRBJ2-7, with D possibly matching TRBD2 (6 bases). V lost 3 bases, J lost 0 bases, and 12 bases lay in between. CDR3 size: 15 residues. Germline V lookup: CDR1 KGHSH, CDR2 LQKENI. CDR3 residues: CASSPSAGSSYEQYF. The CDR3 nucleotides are TGTGCCAGCTCACCCAGTGCGGGGAGCTCCTACGAGCAGTACTTC.

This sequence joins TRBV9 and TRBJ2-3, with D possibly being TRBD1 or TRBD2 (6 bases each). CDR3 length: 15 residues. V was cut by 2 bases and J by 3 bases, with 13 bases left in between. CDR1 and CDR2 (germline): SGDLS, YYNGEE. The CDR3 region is CASSVLRGPTDTQYF. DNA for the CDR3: TGTGCCAGCAGCGTCTTACGGGGGCCAACAGATACGCAGTATTTT.

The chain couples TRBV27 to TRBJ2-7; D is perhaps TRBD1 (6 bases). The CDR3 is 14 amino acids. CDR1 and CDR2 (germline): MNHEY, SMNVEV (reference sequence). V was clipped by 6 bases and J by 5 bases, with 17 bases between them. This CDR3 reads CASSLVQGWDEQYF. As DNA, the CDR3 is TGTGCCAGCAGCTTGGTACAGGGCTGGGACGAGCAGTACTTC.

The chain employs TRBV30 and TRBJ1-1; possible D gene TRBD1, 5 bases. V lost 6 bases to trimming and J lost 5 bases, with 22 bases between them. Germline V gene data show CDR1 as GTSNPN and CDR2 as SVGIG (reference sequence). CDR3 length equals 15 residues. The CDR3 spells CACAKAGQSATEAFF. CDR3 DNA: TGTGCCTGCGCCAAGGCGGGGCAGAGTGCGACTGAAGCTTTCTTT.

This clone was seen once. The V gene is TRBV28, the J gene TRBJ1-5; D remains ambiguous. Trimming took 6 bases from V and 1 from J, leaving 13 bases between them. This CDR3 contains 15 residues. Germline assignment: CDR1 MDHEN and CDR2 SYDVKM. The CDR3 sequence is CASRLMTGSNQPQHF. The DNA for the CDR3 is TGTGCCAGCAGGCTAATGACGGGAAGCAATCAGCCCCAGCATTTT.

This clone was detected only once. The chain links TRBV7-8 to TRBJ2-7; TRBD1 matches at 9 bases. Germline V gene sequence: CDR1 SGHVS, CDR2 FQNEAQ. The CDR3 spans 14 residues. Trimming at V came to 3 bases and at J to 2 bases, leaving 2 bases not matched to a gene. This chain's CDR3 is CASSLGTGTYEQYV. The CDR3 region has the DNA TGTGCCAGCAGCTTGGGGACAGGGACCTACGAGCAGTACGTC.

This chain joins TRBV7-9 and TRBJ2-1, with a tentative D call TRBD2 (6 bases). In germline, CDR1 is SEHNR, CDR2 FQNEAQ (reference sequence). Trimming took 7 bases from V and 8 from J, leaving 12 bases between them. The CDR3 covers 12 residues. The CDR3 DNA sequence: TGTGCCAGCACCACCCCGGGGGATGAGCAGTTCTTC. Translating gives CASTTPGDEQFF.

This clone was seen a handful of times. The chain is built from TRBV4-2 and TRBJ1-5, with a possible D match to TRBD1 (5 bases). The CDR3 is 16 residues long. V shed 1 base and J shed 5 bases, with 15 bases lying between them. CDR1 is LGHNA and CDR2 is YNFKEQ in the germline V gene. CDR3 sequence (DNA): TGTGCCAGCAGCCAAGGGGAGGGGCGGGTGGATCAGCCCCAGCATTTT. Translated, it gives CASSQGEGRVDQPQHF.

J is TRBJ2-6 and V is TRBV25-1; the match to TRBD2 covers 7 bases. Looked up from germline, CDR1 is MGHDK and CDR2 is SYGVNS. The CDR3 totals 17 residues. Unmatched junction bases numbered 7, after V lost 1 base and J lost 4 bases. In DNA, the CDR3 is TGTGCCAGCAGTGAATGGGAGGGGTCGCCGGGGGCCAACGTCCTGACTTTC. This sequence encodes CASSEWEGSPGANVLTF. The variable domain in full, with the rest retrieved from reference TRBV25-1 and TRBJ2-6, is EADIYQTPRYLVIGTGKKITLECSQTMGHDKMYWYQQDPGMELHLIHYSYGVNSTEKGDLSSESTVSRIRTEHFPLTLESARPSHTSQYLCASSEWEGSPGANVLTFGAGSRLTVL.

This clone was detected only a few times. The CDR3, as DNA: TGCGCCAGCAGCCAAGGACCTGGCAGCGAGCAGTACGTC. Translated: CASSQGPGSEQYV. The rearrangement uses TRBV4-1 and TRBJ2-7; D is unresolved. Trimming removed 1 base at V and 6 bases at J, with 10 bases between. This CDR3 is built from 13 residues. The germline CDR1 and CDR2 sequences are MGHRA and YSYEKL.

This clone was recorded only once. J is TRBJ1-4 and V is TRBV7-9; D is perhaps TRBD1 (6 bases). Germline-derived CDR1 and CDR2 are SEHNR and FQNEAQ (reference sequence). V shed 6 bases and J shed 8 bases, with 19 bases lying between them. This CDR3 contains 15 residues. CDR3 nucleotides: TGTGCCAGCAGGCAGGCGGGGGGCGGGTCCGAAAAACTGTTTTTT. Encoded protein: CASRQAGGGSEKLFF.